These T cell receptor beta chains were read from a single sample in a study of shared clonotypes between healthy human individuals. Sequenced by immunoSEQ multiplex PCR; TCRdb stores in-frame clones only, minus some. Of over 2 million clones in the sample, over 85% were seen once. Sequencing was carried out using naive CD4+ T cells sorted from blood. These TCRs come from a man between 18 and 29 years old in good health. CDR3s include the opening cysteine and the closing phenylalanine or tryptophan. The D gene is left open where the match is weak. For some rows the clone size is stated as once, few or many, or as a class when expanded; others skip it.

CDR3aa	CDR3nt	abundance	v_gene	d_gene	j_gene
CASNGQENSPLHF	TGTGCCAGCAACGGACAGGAGAATTCACCCCTCCACTTT	NA	TRBV6-1	TRBD1	TRBJ1-6
CASSLVPDSYEQYF	TGTGCCAGCAGCTTAGTACCGGACAGCTACGAGCAGTACTTC	NA	TRBV11-1	NA	TRBJ2-7
CASSLPGSGMGNEQFF	TGCGCCAGCAGCTTGCCCGGGAGTGGCATGGGCAATGAGCAGTTCTTC	NA	TRBV5-1	NA	TRBJ2-1
CASNLDRGHSPLHF	TGTGCCAGCAACCTGGACAGGGGTCATTCACCCCTCCACTTT	NA	TRBV2	TRBD1	TRBJ1-6
CASSQLDYNTQYF	TGCGCCAGCAGCCAGCTTGACTACAATACGCAGTATTTT	NA	TRBV5-1	NA	TRBJ2-3
CSVDKTGTHEQFF	TGCAGCGTTGACAAGACAGGGACGCATGAGCAGTTCTTC	NA	TRBV29-1	TRBD1	TRBJ2-1
CASRSSGASYEQYF	TGTGCCAGCAGGTCTAGCGGGGCCTCCTACGAGCAGTACTTC	NA	TRBV6-1	TRBD2	TRBJ2-7
CATSRGGTANNSPLHF	TGTGCCACCAGCAGAGGTGGGACAGCCAATAATTCACCCCTCCACTTT	NA	TRBV15	TRBD1	TRBJ1-6
CAIKGQGWPEAFF	TGTGCCATCAAGGGACAAGGGTGGCCTGAAGCTTTCTTT	once	TRBV10-3	NA	TRBJ1-1
CASSPTVTVGTQYF	TGTGCCAGCAGTCCGACAGTTACCGTCGGGACCCAGTACTTC	NA	TRBV6-1	NA	TRBJ2-5
CASSTSGGWDEQFF	TGTGCCAGCAGCACCAGCGGGGGATGGGATGAGCAGTTCTTC	NA	TRBV6-4	TRBD2	TRBJ2-1
CASSLGTGNGYTF	TGTGCCAGCAGCCTCGGGACAGGGAATGGCTACACCTTC	NA	TRBV7-9	TRBD1	TRBJ1-2
CASSSMGGANTEAFF	TGTGCCAGCAGCTCCATGGGGGGGGCCAACACTGAAGCTTTCTTT	NA	TRBV7-2	NA	TRBJ1-1
CASSEITSGGYTDTQYF	TGTGCCAGCAGTGAAATTACTAGCGGGGGGTACACAGATACGCAGTATTTT	NA	TRBV6-1	TRBD2	TRBJ2-3
CASSEPGQKRDTQYF	TGTGCCAGCAGTGAACCGGGACAGAAAAGAGATACGCAGTATTTT	NA	TRBV6-1	TRBD1	TRBJ2-3
CASSSDDRTFF	TGCGCCAGCAGCTCGGACGATAGGACTTTCTTT	NA	TRBV5-1	NA	TRBJ1-1
CASSLVAGGNYNEQFF	TGTGCCAGCAGCTTAGTAGCAGGGGGGAACTACAATGAGCAGTTCTTC	NA	TRBV7-9	NA	TRBJ2-1
CASSGPYGYTF	TGTGCCAGCAGCGGGCCCTATGGCTACACCTTC	NA	TRBV6-5	NA	TRBJ1-2
CASSFGTSGTYEQYF	TGTGCCAGCAGCTTCGGGACTAGCGGTACCTACGAGCAGTACTTC	NA	TRBV5-4	TRBD2	TRBJ2-7
CASSLMVGSETQYF	TGTGCCAGCAGCTTAATGGTAGGGTCGGAGACCCAGTACTTC	NA	TRBV7-8	NA	TRBJ2-5
CASSPPDRGNTEAFF	TGTGCCAGCAGTCCCCCGGACAGGGGGAACACTGAAGCTTTCTTT	NA	TRBV28	TRBD1	TRBJ1-1
CASSISGGAETQYF	TGTGCCAGTAGTATATCCGGAGGTGCAGAGACCCAGTACTTC	NA	TRBV19	NA	TRBJ2-5
CATSRGGNEQFF	TGTGCCACCAGCAGAGGAGGCAATGAGCAGTTCTTC	once	TRBV15	NA	TRBJ2-1
CASSLRDNYGYTF	TGTGCCAGCAGCTTAAGGGACAACTATGGCTACACCTTC	NA	TRBV7-9	NA	TRBJ1-2